This TCR beta chain was identified in a study of cytomegalovirus exposure and HLA in healthy donors. Study-wide results and limits: Reported performance of the classifier showed diagnosis of cytomegalovirus status with high specificity and sensitivity.

Both 60 Vbeta primers and 13 Jbeta primers went into the PCR. Sequencing was performed with immunoSEQ multiplex PCR; in TCRdb, only in-frame clones are kept and a portion is missing. The sample has about 160,000 clones; roughly 80% are singletons. This CDR3 comprises 14 residues. With 11 bases clipped from V and 0 bases from J, the junction kept 8 bases outside the gene matches. Germline CDR1 is ENHRY and CDR2 is SYGVKD. On this clone: Antigen unknown.

This clonotype was obtained from a man aged 35 to 55 in good health and CMV-seropositive. Sequenced: PBMCs. The rearrangement joins TRBV10-3 to TRBJ2-3; 7 nucleotides align to TRBD2. This CDR3 reads CAARLAQSTDTQYF. CDR3 bases: TGTGCCGCAAGACTAGCACAAAGCACAGATACGCAGTATTTT.